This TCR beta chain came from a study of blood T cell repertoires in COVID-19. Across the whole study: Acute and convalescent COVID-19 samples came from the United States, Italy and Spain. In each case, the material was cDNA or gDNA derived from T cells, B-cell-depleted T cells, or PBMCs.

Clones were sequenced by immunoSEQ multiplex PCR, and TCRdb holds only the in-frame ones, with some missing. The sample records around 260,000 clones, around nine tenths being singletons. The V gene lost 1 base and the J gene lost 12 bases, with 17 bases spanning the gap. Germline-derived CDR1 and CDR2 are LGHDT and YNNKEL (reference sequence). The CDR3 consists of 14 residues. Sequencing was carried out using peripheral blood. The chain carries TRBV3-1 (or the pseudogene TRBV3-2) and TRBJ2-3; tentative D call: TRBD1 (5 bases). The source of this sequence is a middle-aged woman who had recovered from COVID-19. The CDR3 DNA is TGTGCCAGCAGCCAAGGAAGGCTTCAGGGCCCCCAGTATTTT. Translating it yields CASSQGRLQGPQYF.